This T cell receptor (beta chain) was found in a study of Ad26.COV2.S vaccination and SARS-CoV-2 variants. The CDR3 sequence is 16 residues long. J lost 1 base, V lost 5 bases, and 6 bases had no gene match. Germline CDR1 reads SEHNR; CDR2 reads FQNEAQ (reference sequence). The treatment denotes: about 20 received Ad26.COV2.S at low or high dose, single or two shots; roughly five received placebo; per-sample allocation not given. Collection of the samples took place on day 63 after the first injection of vaccine or placebo. Vaccine was an Ad26 vector expressing Wuhan-strain SARS-CoV-2 spike. Clones were read by immunoSEQ multiplex PCR, and TCRdb kept only the in-frame ones, dropping some. This table has approximately 500,000 clones, roughly 89% appearing once. Study results and caveats: Spike-specific TCR breadth was greater in vaccine than placebo recipients. TCR breadth and depth analyses may have underestimated total T cell responses.

About this clone: Antigen: not known.

This TCR derives from a person between 18 and 65 years old who received the Ad26.COV2.S COVID-19 vaccine or a placebo. The rearrangement joins TRBV7-9 to TRBJ2-3, with TRBD2 matching 10 bases. The specimen comprised peripheral blood, sampled in a trial of Ad26.COV2.S vaccine versus placebo. This CDR3 is CASSPSGTSGTDTQYF. In DNA form, the CDR3 reads TGTGCCAGCAGCCCCTCCGGGACTAGCGGCACAGATACGCAGTATTTT.